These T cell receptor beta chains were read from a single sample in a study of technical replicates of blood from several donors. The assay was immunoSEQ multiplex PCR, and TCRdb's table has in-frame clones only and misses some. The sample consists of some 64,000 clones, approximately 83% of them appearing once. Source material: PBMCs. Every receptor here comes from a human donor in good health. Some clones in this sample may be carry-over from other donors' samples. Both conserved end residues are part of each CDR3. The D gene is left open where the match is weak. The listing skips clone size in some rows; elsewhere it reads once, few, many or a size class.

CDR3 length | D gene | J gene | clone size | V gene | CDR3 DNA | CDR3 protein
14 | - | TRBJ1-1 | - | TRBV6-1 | TGTGCCAGCGGTAGGGGTAGTTCGAACACTGAAGCTTTCTTT | CASGRGSSNTEAFF
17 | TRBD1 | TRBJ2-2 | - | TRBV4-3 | TGCGCCAGCAGCCACGCTAGACAGGGGGGAGGCACCGGGGAGCTGTTTTTT | CASSHARQGGGTGELFF
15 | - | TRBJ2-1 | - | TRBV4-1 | TGCGCCAGCAGCCAAGGAGCGGTCGGCTACAATGAGCAGTTCTTC | CASSQGAVGYNEQFF
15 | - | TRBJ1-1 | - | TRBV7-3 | TGTGCCAGCAGCTTAAATGCAGGGCTGAACACTGAAGCTTTCTTT | CASSLNAGLNTEAFF
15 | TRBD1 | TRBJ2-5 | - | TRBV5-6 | TGTGCCAGCAGCTTGGTATCAGGGGGCGAGGAGACCCAGTACTTC | CASSLVSGGEETQYF
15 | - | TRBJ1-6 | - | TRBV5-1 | TGCGCCAGCAGCTTGCTGGGACACGATAATTCACCCCTCCACTTT | CASSLLGHDNSPLHF
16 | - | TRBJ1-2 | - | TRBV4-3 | TGCGCCAGCAGCCAAGATTCAGTCCAGGGAGGCTATGGCTACACCTTC | CASSQDSVQGGYGYTF
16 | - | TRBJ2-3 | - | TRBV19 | TGTGCCAGTAGTCCACTGGGTAAGCGGGGCACAGATACGCAGTATTTT | CASSPLGKRGTDTQYF
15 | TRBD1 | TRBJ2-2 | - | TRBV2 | TGTGCCAGCAGGCACGGGACAGAGAACACCGGGGAGCTGTTTTTT | CASRHGTENTGELFF
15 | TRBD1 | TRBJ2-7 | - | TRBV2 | TGTGCCAGCAGGACAAAACTCGGACAGGGCGGTGAGCAGTACTTC | CASRTKLGQGGEQYF
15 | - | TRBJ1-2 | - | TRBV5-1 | TGCGCCAGCAGCTTGGACGGAGTTACTAACTATGGCTACACCTTC | CASSLDGVTNYGYTF
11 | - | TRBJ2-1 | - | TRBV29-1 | TGCAGCGGAGGGCCCGTGGTGAAGCAGTTCTTC | CSGGPVVKQFF
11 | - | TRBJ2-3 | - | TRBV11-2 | TGTGCCAGCAGCTTTCTAAATACGCAGTATTTT | CASSFLNTQYF
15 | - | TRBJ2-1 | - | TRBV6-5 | TGTGCCACTACACTCAGGTCAGCAATTAACAATGAGCAGTTCTTC | CATTLRSAINNEQFF
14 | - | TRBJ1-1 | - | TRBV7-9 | TGTGCCAGCAGCTCCCTCCTTCGGGGCACTGAAGCTTTCTTT | CASSSLLRGTEAFF
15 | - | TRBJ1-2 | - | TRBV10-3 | TGTGCCATCAGTGACCCGGGACTCTCTAACTATGGCTACACCTTC | CAISDPGLSNYGYTF
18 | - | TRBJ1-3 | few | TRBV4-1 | TGCGCCAGCAGCCAAGATCACGGGGTCGACGGCTCTGGAAACACCATATATTTT | CASSQDHGVDGSGNTIYF
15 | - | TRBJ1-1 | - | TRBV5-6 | TGTGCCAGCAGCTTGGGACAGGCGATGAACACTGAAGCTTTCTTT | CASSLGQAMNTEAFF
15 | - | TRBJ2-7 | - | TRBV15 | TGTGCCACCAGCAGAGAAAGTAGCGGTGCCTACGAGCAGTACTTC | CATSRESSGAYEQYF
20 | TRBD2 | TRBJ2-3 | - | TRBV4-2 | TGTGCCAGCAGCGACGCGTTTGGGACTAGCGGGGGGGCGCGGACAGATACGCAGTATTTT | CASSDAFGTSGGARTDTQYF
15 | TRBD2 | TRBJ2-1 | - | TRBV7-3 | TGTGCCAGCAGCTACCTAGCGGCCTCCTACAATGAGCAGTTCTTC | CASSYLAASYNEQFF
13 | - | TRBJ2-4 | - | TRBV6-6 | TGTGCCAGCAGTTATACCAGGGCGGACATTCAGTACTTC | CASSYTRADIQYF
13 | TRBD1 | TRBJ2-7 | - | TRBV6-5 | TGTGCCAGCAGTCAGGGGGCTTACTACGAGCAGTACTTC | CASSQGAYYEQYF
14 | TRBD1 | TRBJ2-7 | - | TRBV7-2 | TGTGCCAGCAGCTCTACGGGACAGTTATACGAGCAGTACTTC | CASSSTGQLYEQYF
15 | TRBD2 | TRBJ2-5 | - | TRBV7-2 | TGTGCCAGCAGCCCCCGCGGGGGGGCGGGGGAGACCCAGTACTTC | CASSPRGGAGETQYF
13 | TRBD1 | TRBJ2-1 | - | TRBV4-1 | TGCGCCAGCAGCCAAGATCGGGGCAACAGGGGAATCTTC | CASSQDRGNRGIF
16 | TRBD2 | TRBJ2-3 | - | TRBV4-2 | TGTGCCAGCAGCCTTATAGCGGGAACCTCCACAGATACGCAGTATTTT | CASSLIAGTSTDTQYF
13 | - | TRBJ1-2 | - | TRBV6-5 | TGTGCCAGCAGGGGGTTGGGGGGAGATGGCTACACCTTC | CASRGLGGDGYTF
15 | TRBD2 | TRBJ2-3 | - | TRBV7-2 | TGTGCCAGCAGCTTGATCGGCGGGGGGGCAGATACGCAGTATTTT | CASSLIGGGADTQYF
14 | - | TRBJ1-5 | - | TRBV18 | TGTGCCAGCTCACACCGACAGAGTGATCAGCCCCAGCATTTT | CASSHRQSDQPQHF
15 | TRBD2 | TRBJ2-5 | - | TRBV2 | TGTGCCAGCAGTGAAACTAGCGGGGCGGCAGGGACCCAGTACTTC | CASSETSGAAGTQYF
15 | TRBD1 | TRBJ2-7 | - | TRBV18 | TGTGCCAGCTCACCCCGGGACAGGGCACTCTACGAGCAGTACTTC | CASSPRDRALYEQYF
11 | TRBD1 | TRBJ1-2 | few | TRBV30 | TGTGCCTTGGACAGGCTGGGAGGCTACACCTTC | CALDRLGGYTF
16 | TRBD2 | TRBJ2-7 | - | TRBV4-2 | TGTGCCAGCAGCCGGGATCCGAGCGGGAGCTTTTACGAGCAGTACTTC | CASSRDPSGSFYEQYF
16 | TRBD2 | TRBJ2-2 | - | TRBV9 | TGTGCCAGCAGCGTAATAGGGACTAGCGGGGCCGGGGAGCTGTTTTTT | CASSVIGTSGAGELFF
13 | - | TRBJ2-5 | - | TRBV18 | TGTGCCAGCTCACCAGGGCTTGGGGAGACCCAGTACTTC | CASSPGLGETQYF
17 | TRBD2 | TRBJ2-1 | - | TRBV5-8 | TGTGCCAGCAGCGGAAGACCGGGACTAGCGGGGGTCAATGAGCAGTTCTTC | CASSGRPGLAGVNEQFF
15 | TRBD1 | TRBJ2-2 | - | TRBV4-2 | TGTGCCAGCAGCCGCGGGACAGGGGAAACCGGGGAGCTGTTTTTT | CASSRGTGETGELFF
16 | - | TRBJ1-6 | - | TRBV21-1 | TGTGCCAGCAGCACTGAACGACAGGTTCGGAATTCACCCCTCCACTTT | CASSTERQVRNSPLHF
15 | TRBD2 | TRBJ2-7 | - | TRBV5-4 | TGTGCCAGCAGGCCCGATAGCGGGGGGGGCTACGAGCAGTACTTC | CASRPDSGGGYEQYF
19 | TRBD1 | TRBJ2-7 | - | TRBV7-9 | TGTGCCAGCAGCTTAAGTCCGGATCTCTCTCCCAGGGGGTCCTACGAGCAGTACTTC | CASSLSPDLSPRGSYEQYF
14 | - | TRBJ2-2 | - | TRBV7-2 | TGTGCCAGCAGGCCGCGGGTTGGGACCGGGGAGCTGTTTTTT | CASRPRVGTGELFF
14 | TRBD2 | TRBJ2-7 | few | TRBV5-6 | TGTGCCAGCAGCAATACCGGGACTAGATACGAGCAGTACTTC | CASSNTGTRYEQYF
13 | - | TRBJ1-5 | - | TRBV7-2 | TGTGCCAGCAGCTTCCGGGACAAACAGCCCCAGCATTTT | CASSFRDKQPQHF
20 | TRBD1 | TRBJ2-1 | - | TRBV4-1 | TGCGCCAGCAGCCAAGGTAGTGCTCGTCTTAGGGACAGATACTACAATGAGCAGTTCTTC | CASSQGSARLRDRYYNEQFF
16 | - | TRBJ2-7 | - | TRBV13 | TGTGCCAGCAGCCAAACCGCGTGGGGCGGCTCCTACGAGCAGTACTTC | CASSQTAWGGSYEQYF
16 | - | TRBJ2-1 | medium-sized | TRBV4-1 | TGCGCCAGCAGCCAAGTGGGGGGTCGAACTTCGAATGAGCAGTTCTTC | CASSQVGGRTSNEQFF
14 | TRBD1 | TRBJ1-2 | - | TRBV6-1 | TGTGCCAGCAGTGGCCGGACAGGGTATACAGGCTACACCTTC | CASSGRTGYTGYTF
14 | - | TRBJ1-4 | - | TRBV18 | TGTGCCAGCTCACCTGGATCCCCGGGGGAAAAACTGTTTTTT | CASSPGSPGEKLFF
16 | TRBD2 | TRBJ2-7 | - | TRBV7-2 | TGTGCCAGCAGCTTAGCGTCAGGACTAGAATCCTACGAGCAGTACTTC | CASSLASGLESYEQYF
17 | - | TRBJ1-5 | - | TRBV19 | TGTGCCAGTAGTATTTCGACAGGCCCTCGCAGCAATCAGCCCCAGCATTTT | CASSISTGPRSNQPQHF
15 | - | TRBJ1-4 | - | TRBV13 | TGTGCCAGCAGCGCCGGGAACAGGGTATCCGAAAAACTGTTTTTT | CASSAGNRVSEKLFF
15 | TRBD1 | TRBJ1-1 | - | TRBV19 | TGTGCCAGTAGTATAGGAGGGACAGGGCCGTTGGGAGCTTTCTTT | CASSIGGTGPLGAFF
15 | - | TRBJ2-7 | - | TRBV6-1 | TGTGCCAGCAGTGAATACGGGGGGACATCGGACGAGCAGTACTTC | CASSEYGGTSDEQYF
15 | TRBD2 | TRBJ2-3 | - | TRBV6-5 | TGTGCCAGCAGTTACAGCGGGGGGCCCATGGATACGCAGTATTTT | CASSYSGGPMDTQYF